Below are 24 T cell receptor beta chains sequenced from a single sample in a study of blood T cell repertoires in COVID-19. This table comes from immunoSEQ multiplex PCR, and its TCRdb copy is limited to in-frame clones, with some not included. The sample contains roughly 200,000 clones, about 83% of which appear only once. Sequenced sample: PBMCs or T cells enriched from blood (not recorded which). The receptors originated from a woman in her 50s who had been exposed to COVID-19.

The rearrangement joins TRBV24-1 to TRBJ2-1, with a possible D match to TRBD1 (6 bases). This CDR3 region has 11 residues. Trimming pared 9 bases from V and 10 bases from J, leaving 12 bases between. Germline CDR1 is KGHDR and CDR2 is SFDVKD. The CDR3 reads CATGGLREQFF. The DNA of the CDR3 is TGTGCCACCGGGGGCCTGAGGGAGCAGTTCTTC.

V and J are TRBV10-3 and TRBJ2-3; TRBD1 might be the D (6 bases). Germline assignment: CDR1 ENHRY and CDR2 SYGVKD. The CDR3 is 12 residues long. Trimming took 8 bases from V and 0 from J, leaving 6 bases between them. Here the CDR3 DNA reads TGTGCCATCGGGGGCAGCACAGATACGCAGTATTTT. Its protein is CAIGGSTDTQYF.

The rearrangement uses TRBV7-9 and TRBJ1-4; a possible D gene is TRBD1 (6 bases). CDR1 is SEHNR and CDR2 is FQNEAQ in the germline V gene (reference sequence). CDR3 length: 16 amino acids. V was cut by 3 bases and J by 0 bases, with 11 bases left in between. The CDR3 nucleotides are TGTGCCAGCAGCTTGAGAGGGGGTGCAACTAATGAAAAACTGTTTTTT. Its translation is CASSLRGGATNEKLFF.

The chain employs TRBV28 and TRBJ2-1; D possibly corresponds to TRBD2 (5 bases). V gave up 2 bases and J gave up 2 bases, with 10 bases separating them. This CDR3 contains 15 residues. From germline, CDR1 is MDHEN and CDR2 SYDVKM. CDR3 loop: CASSLTGLPYNEQFF. CDR3 DNA sequence: TGTGCCAGCAGTTTAACGGGGTTACCCTACAATGAGCAGTTCTTC.

The chain employs TRBV6-5 and TRBJ1-5; D possibly corresponds to TRBD1 (5 bases). The V end was cut by 6 bases, the J end by 6 bases, with 15 bases between. Germline V lookup: CDR1 MNHEY, CDR2 SVGAGI. This CDR3 is built from 14 residues. As DNA, the CDR3 is TGTGCCAGCAGCCCGCGCAGGGTGACTCAGCCCCAGCATTTT. It translates to CASSPRRVTQPQHF.

The chain employs TRBV9 and TRBJ1-1, with TRBD1 matching 7 bases. V lost 2 bases and J lost 8; bases outside the gene matches: 9. The CDR3 length is 14 residues. Looked up from germline, CDR1 is SGDLS and CDR2 is YYNGEE. The CDR3 loop reads CASSVTPGTEEAFF. The CDR3 DNA sequence: TGTGCCAGCAGCGTGACCCCGGGGACAGAAGAAGCTTTCTTT.

The chain recombines TRBV27 with TRBJ1-5, with TRBD1 matching over 8 bases. This CDR3 comprises 18 residues. The germline CDR1 and CDR2 sequences are MNHEY and SMNVEV (reference sequence). The V segment lost 3 bases and the J segment 4 bases; nucleotides outside the gene matches: 14. As DNA, the CDR3 is TGTGCCAGCAGTTTTAGGGCAGGGGGCGGTAGGGAAAATCAGCCCCAGCATTTT. It translates to CASSFRAGGGRENQPQHF.

This chain links TRBV3-1 (or the pseudogene TRBV3-2) with TRBJ1-5, with a possible D match to TRBD1 (6 bases). Germline CDR1 reads LGHDT; CDR2 reads YNNKEL (reference sequence). Trimming left V 2 bases short and J 3 bases short, with 11 bases between. The CDR3 runs 15 residues. The CDR3 region has the DNA TGTGCCAGCAGCCAATCCGGACAGTACAATCAGCCCCAGCATTTT. It yields the protein CASSQSGQYNQPQHF.

The chain employs TRBV5-1 and TRBJ2-2; maybe TRBD2 (6 bases). V shed 2 bases and J shed 0 bases, with 11 bases lying between them. This CDR3 contains 16 residues. In germline, CDR1 is SGHRS, CDR2 YFSETQ. The CDR3 sequence: CASSFGGTANTGELFF. The CDR3 nucleotides are TGCGCCAGCAGCTTCGGGGGAACTGCGAACACCGGGGAGCTGTTTTTT.

This clone was picked up a small number of times. The chain links TRBV5-5 to TRBJ1-1; D gene uncertain. Trimming took 2 bases from V and 0 from J, leaving 11 bases between them. The CDR3 totals 15 residues. Germline V lookup: CDR1 SGHKS, CDR2 YYEKEE (reference sequence). The CDR3 bases are TGTGCCAGCAGCTTAGTCAGGTTTATGAACACTGAAGCTTTCTTT. Protein product: CASSLVRFMNTEAFF.

The V call is TRBV6-5, the J call TRBJ1-4; the match to TRBD1 covers 7 bases. CDR3 size: 14 residues. CDR1 is MNHEY, CDR2 SVGAGI, per germline. With V trimmed by 6 bases and J by 4 bases, 5 bases remained unmatched. The CDR3 region is CASRGNRGNEKLFF. As DNA, the CDR3 is TGTGCCAGCAGAGGGAACAGGGGTAATGAAAAACTGTTTTTT.

CDR3 loop: CATSRVSGSSNQPQHF. In DNA form, the CDR3 reads TGTGCCACCAGCAGAGTAAGCGGCAGCAGCAATCAGCCCCAGCATTTT. The chain is built from TRBV15 and TRBJ1-5; unclear D gene. The CDR3 sequence is 16 residues long. Germline CDR1 is LNHNV and CDR2 is YYDKDF (reference sequence). Trimming pared 1 base from V and 1 base from J, leaving 11 bases between.

Written as DNA, the CDR3 is TGTGCCAGCAGTTACTCAGTAGCGGGGGTAGATACGCAGTATTTT. Amino acids: CASSYSVAGVDTQYF. This chain connects TRBV6-5 to TRBJ2-3; 9 nucleotides line up with TRBD2. The CDR3 extends over 15 amino acids. The junction had 3 bases not matched to a gene; V was cut back by 0 bases and J by 5 bases. Germline CDR1 MNHEY, CDR2 SVGAGI.

The chain joins TRBV5-1 to TRBJ2-5; D is possibly TRBD2 (5 bases). The V end was cut by 4 bases, the J end by 5 bases, with 18 bases between. CDR3 length: 15 residues. Looked up from germline, CDR1 is SGHRS and CDR2 is YFSETQ. The CDR3 is CASSTTSTRRETQYF. The CDR3 DNA reads as TGCGCCAGCAGCACCACTTCGACACGGAGGGAGACCCAGTACTTC.

V gene TRBV6-6 combines with J gene TRBJ1-2, with 8 positions matching TRBD1. The trim removed 1 base at V and 4 bases at J, leaving 8 bases unmatched. Germline CDR1 reads MNHNY; CDR2 reads SVGAGI (reference sequence). The CDR3 runs to 16 residues. The CDR3 DNA is TGTGCCAGCAGTTACTTCTTAAGGACAGGGACCTATGGCTACACCTTC. It yields the protein CASSYFLRTGTYGYTF.

This clone was seen a handful of times. The chain recombines TRBV11-3 with TRBJ1-1; TRBD1 matches at 8 bases. J lost 0 bases, V lost 5 bases, and 11 bases had no gene match. The CDR3 has 17 residues. The germline V gene encodes CDR1 SGHNT and CDR2 YENEEA. CDR3 sequence reads: CASSLTTGTGMNTEAFF. For the CDR3, the DNA is TGTGCCAGCAGCCTCACAACCGGGACAGGAATGAACACTGAAGCTTTCTTT.

The genes are TRBV9 and TRBJ1-1; possible D gene TRBD1, 5 bases. The germline CDR1 and CDR2 sequences are SGDLS and YYNGEE. The CDR3 spans 15 residues. V was cut by 1 base and J by 6 bases, with 16 bases left in between. For the CDR3, the DNA is TGTGCCAGCAGCGTACAGGGAAGTGGGATAGCTGAAGCTTTCTTT. Amino acid sequence: CASSVQGSGIAEAFF.

The sample holds one count of this clone. The gene calls are TRBV4-2 and TRBJ2-3, with D tentatively TRBD1 (6 bases). Germline-derived CDR1 and CDR2 are LGHNA and YNFKEQ. Trimming took off 0 bases at V and 1 base at J, with 11 bases between the two ends. The CDR3 contains 16 residues. The CDR3, as DNA: TGTGCCAGCAGCCAAGATCGACAGGCGGGCACAGATACGCAGTATTTT. The encoded protein is CASSQDRQAGTDTQYF.

V is TRBV11-1 and J is TRBJ2-3, with D possibly matching TRBD1 (5 bases). This CDR3 has 15 residues. V lost 2 bases to trimming and J lost 0 bases, with 9 bases between them. Germline V gives CDR1 SGHAT, CDR2 FQDESV (reference sequence). This CDR3 is CASSLSTASTDTQYF. In nucleotides, the CDR3 is TGTGCCAGCAGCTTATCGACAGCTAGCACAGATACGCAGTATTTT.

V and J are TRBV7-7 and TRBJ1-1; D is possibly TRBD1 (5 bases). The V gene's germline CDR1 is SSHAT and CDR2 FNYEAQ (reference sequence). V dropped 5 bases and J dropped 8 bases, with 15 bases sitting between them. The CDR3 totals 13 residues. The DNA of the CDR3 is TGTGCCAGCAGCGCTACGGTGCAGGGAGAAGCTTTCTTT. It translates to CASSATVQGEAFF.

This sequence joins TRBV7-9 and TRBJ2-5; 8 nucleotides agree with TRBD2. CDR1 is SEHNR and CDR2 is FQNEAQ in the germline V gene (reference sequence). The CDR3 length is 17 residues. The V segment lost 1 base and the J segment 2 bases; nucleotides outside the gene matches: 9. The CDR3 region has the DNA TGTGCCAGCAGCTTAGGAGCCGGGGGGGCCCAACAAGAGACCCAGTACTTC. Amino acids: CASSLGAGGAQQETQYF. Together with reference TRBV7-9 and TRBJ2-5, the CDR3 gives the full variable domain: DTGVSQNPRHKITKRGQNVTFRCDPISEHNRLYWYRQTLGQGPEFLTYFQNEAQLEKSRLLSDRFSAERPKGSFSTLEIQRTEQGDSAMYLCASSLGAGGAQQETQYFGPGTRLLVL.

The rearrangement joins TRBV6-5 to TRBJ2-5, with 9 bases aligning to TRBD2. Germline V gene data show CDR1 as MNHEY and CDR2 as SVGAGI. This CDR3 is 15 amino acids long. V gave up 4 bases and J gave up 6 bases; unmatched junction bases: 9. The CDR3 protein is CASSSLAGPIQTQYF. The CDR3 DNA reads TGTGCCAGCAGTTCCCTAGCGGGGCCCATACAGACCCAGTACTTC.

The chain links TRBV5-1 to TRBJ2-2; the D is unclear. The germline gives CDR1 SGHRS, CDR2 YFSETQ. The CDR3 is 11 residues long. Trimming removed 7 bases at V and 3 bases at J, with 4 bases between. The CDR3 nucleotides are TGCGCCAGCCAGGACACCGGGGAGCTGTTTTTT. Translation gives CASQDTGELFF. The complete variable domain, with remaining parts taken from reference TRBV5-1 and TRBJ2-2, reads KAGVTQTPRYLIKTRGQQVTLSCSPISGHRSVSWYQQTPGQGLQFLFEYFSETQRNKGNFPGRFSGRQFSNSRSEMNVSTLELGDSALYLCASQDTGELFFGEGSRLTVL.

The chain joins TRBV2 to TRBJ1-1, with 8 positions matching TRBD1. CDR1 SNHLY and CDR2 FYNNEI come from the germline V gene. The CDR3 contains 13 residues. For the CDR3, the DNA is TGTGCAAACTCAGGGGGCGTCGGCACTGAAGCTTTCTTT. It codes for CANSGGVGTEAFF.